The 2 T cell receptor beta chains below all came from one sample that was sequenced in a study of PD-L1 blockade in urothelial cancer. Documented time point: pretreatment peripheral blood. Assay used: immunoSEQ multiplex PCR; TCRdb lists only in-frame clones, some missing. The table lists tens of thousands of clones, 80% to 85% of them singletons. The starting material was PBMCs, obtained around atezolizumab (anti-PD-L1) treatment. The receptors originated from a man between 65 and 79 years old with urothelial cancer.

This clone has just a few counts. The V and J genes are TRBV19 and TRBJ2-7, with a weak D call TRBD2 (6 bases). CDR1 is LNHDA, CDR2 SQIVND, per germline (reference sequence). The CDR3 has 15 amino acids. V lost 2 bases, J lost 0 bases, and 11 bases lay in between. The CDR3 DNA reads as TGTGCCAGTAGTATATCGATAGCGGTCTCCTACGAGCAGTACTTC. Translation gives CASSISIAVSYEQYF.

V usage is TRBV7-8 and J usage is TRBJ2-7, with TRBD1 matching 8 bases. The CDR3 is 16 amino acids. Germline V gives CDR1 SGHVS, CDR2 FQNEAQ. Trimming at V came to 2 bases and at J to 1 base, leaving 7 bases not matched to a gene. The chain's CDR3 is CASSLSGRQGSYEQYF. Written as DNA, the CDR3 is TGTGCCAGCAGCTTATCGGGGAGACAGGGGTCCTACGAGCAGTACTTC.